Listed here are 26 T cell receptor beta chains from one sample, sequenced in a study of OX40 agonist ivuxolimab in advanced cancers. Using immunoSEQ multiplex PCR, the repertoire was profiled, and TCRdb retains in-frame clones only, with some absent. The sample includes fewer than 65,000 clones, 65% to 85% seen only once; the top ten take about 27%. This specimen was CD4+ or CD8+ T cells sorted from blood, taken in a trial of the OX40 agonist ivuxolimab. Source of these receptors: an adult with an advanced solid tumor such as melanoma, head and neck, liver or kidney cancer.

V and J are TRBV28 and TRBJ2-7, with unresolved D. V was pared by 6 bases and J by 3 bases, with 12 bases between. This CDR3 comprises 13 residues. The V gene's germline CDR1 is MDHEN and CDR2 SYDVKM. CDR3 nucleotides: TGTGCCAGCAGGAGACGGAACGGCTACGAGCAGTACTTC. As protein: CASRRRNGYEQYF.

The chain carries TRBV6-5 and TRBJ2-3; D may be TRBD1 (5 bases). Germline assignment: CDR1 MNHEY and CDR2 SVGAGI. The CDR3 is made up of 14 amino acids. V dropped 0 bases and J dropped 5 bases, with 9 bases sitting between them. This chain's CDR3 is CASSYSPGLDTQYF. The CDR3 region has the DNA TGTGCCAGCAGTTACTCGCCAGGGCTAGATACGCAGTATTTT.

The rearrangement links TRBV5-4 to TRBJ2-5, with 16 bases lining up with TRBD2. CDR1 is SGHNT, CDR2 YYREEE, per germline (reference sequence). J lost 3 bases, V lost 3 bases, and 5 bases had no gene match. CDR3 size: 17 residues. CDR3: CASSWGLAGGWEETQYF. CDR3 DNA sequence: TGTGCCAGCAGCTGGGGACTAGCGGGAGGGTGGGAAGAGACCCAGTACTTC.

V and J are TRBV6-5 and TRBJ1-6, with a weak D call TRBD1 (5 bases). CDR3 length equals 13 residues. CDR1 is MNHEY, CDR2 SVGAGI, per germline. Trimming pared 7 bases from V and 8 bases from J, leaving 12 bases between. The CDR3 region has the DNA TGTGCCAGCATGCAGGGTAGTTATTCACCCCTCCACTTT. Amino acid sequence: CASMQGSYSPLHF.

The count of this clone is one. This chain connects TRBV7-9 to TRBJ1-3; D not certain. The germline CDR1 and CDR2 sequences are SEHNR and FQNEAQ (reference sequence). This CDR3 contains 15 residues. Trimming took off 4 bases at V and 1 base at J, with 11 bases between the two ends. Here the CDR3 DNA reads TGTGCCAGCAGCTCGTTCTCTGGGTCTGGAAACACCATATATTTT. Translation: CASSSFSGSGNTIYF.

This chain links TRBV5-4 with TRBJ1-4, with D perhaps TRBD1 (5 bases). Trimming left V 0 bases short and J 4 bases short, with 13 bases between. The CDR3 consists of 16 residues. Germline V gives CDR1 SGHNT, CDR2 YYREEE (reference sequence). CDR3 in DNA: TGTGCCAGCAGCTTGGCTGGGTCGGGGGATAATGAAAAACTGTTTTTT. Amino acids: CASSLAGSGDNEKLFF.

The chain has TRBV7-2 and TRBJ1-2; the D gene is possibly TRBD1 (5 bases). The germline V gene has CDR1 SGHTA and CDR2 FQGNSA. The CDR3 consists of 13 residues. Trimming took off 6 bases at V and 5 bases at J, with 13 bases between the two ends. The CDR3 loop reads CASSSDRRYGYTF. The CDR3 DNA is TGTGCCAGCAGTTCAGACAGACGGTATGGCTACACCTTC.

The chain has TRBV5-1 and TRBJ2-2, with D possibly TRBD1 on 5 matching bases. The ends were cut back, 0 bases at V and 0 bases at J, with 9 bases in the middle. The CDR3 runs to 16 residues. Germline lookup yields CDR1 SGHRS and CDR2 YFSETQ. CDR3: CASSLDGAPNTGELFF. The CDR3 DNA is TGCGCCAGCAGCTTGGATGGGGCCCCGAACACCGGGGAGCTGTTTTTT.

This sequence joins TRBV4-2 and TRBJ1-1, with D perhaps matching TRBD1 (5 bases). The CDR3 runs to 20 residues. The germline CDR1 and CDR2 sequences are LGHNA and YNFKEQ. The ends were cut back, 4 bases at V and 1 base at J, with 28 bases in the middle. The CDR3 is CASSPSLYGRAQRGNTEAFF. CDR3 DNA sequence: TGTGCCAGCAGCCCCTCACTTTACGGCAGAGCTCAGAGGGGGAACACTGAAGCTTTCTTT.

The rearrangement links TRBV30 to TRBJ1-6, with D hard to call. Germline values: CDR1 GTSNPN, CDR2 SVGIG (reference sequence). The CDR3 covers 15 residues. Trimming took off 0 bases at V and 5 bases at J, with 11 bases between the two ends. The CDR3 sequence: CAWSVMATDNSPLHF. The CDR3 DNA follows: TGTGCCTGGAGTGTAATGGCCACAGATAATTCACCCCTCCACTTT.

This clone has only one observation. The gene calls are TRBV18 and TRBJ1-1; D unclear. The CDR3 covers 14 residues. Per germline, CDR1 KGHSH and CDR2 LQKENI. V shed 3 bases and J shed 1 base, with 9 bases lying between them. CDR3 region: CASSPGTPNTEAFF. For the CDR3, the DNA is TGTGCCAGCTCACCGGGCACCCCGAACACTGAAGCTTTCTTT.

V is TRBV19 and J is TRBJ1-1; D unresolved. Looked up from germline, CDR1 is LNHDA and CDR2 is SQIVND (reference sequence). CDR3 length: 16 amino acids. With 4 bases removed from V and 0 bases from J, the gap between germline ends came to 15 bases. The DNA of the CDR3 is TGTGCCAGTAGTAGTTCTTTAGGAATTTTGAACACTGAAGCTTTCTTT. It codes for CASSSSLGILNTEAFF.

The chain joins TRBV5-1 to TRBJ2-5, with TRBD1 matching over 8 bases. The CDR3 spans 15 residues. CDR1 is SGHRS and CDR2 is YFSETQ in the germline V gene. V shed 1 base and J 2 bases; nucleotides not matched to a gene: 4. The DNA for the CDR3 is TGCGCCAGCAGCTTGAATTACAGGGGGCAAGAGACCCAGTACTTC. Amino acid sequence: CASSLNYRGQETQYF.

This chain uses TRBV5-8 with TRBJ2-2; D is unclear. Trimming shortened V by 1 base and J by 0 bases, and 7 bases separated the two germline ends. CDR3 length equals 15 residues. The germline gives CDR1 SGHTS, CDR2 YDEGEE. The CDR3 here is CASSLRLTNTGELFF. CDR3 bases: TGTGCCAGCAGCTTGAGGTTAACGAACACCGGGGAGCTGTTTTTT.

This chain connects TRBV15 to TRBJ2-7; tentatively, D is TRBD2 (5 bases). The CDR3 sequence is 15 residues long. The germline CDR1 and CDR2 sequences are LNHNV and YYDKDF (reference sequence). Trimming removed 0 bases from V and 1 base from J, with 10 bases in between. CDR3 in DNA: TGTGCCACCAGCAGAGACAGCGGCGGTTCCTACGAGCAGTACTTC. It translates to CATSRDSGGSYEQYF.

The chain uses TRBV7-9 and TRBJ2-5; 7 nucleotides line up with TRBD1. V lost 2 bases to trimming and J lost 2 bases; unmatched junction nucleotides: 5. The germline gives CDR1 SEHNR, CDR2 FQNEAQ (reference sequence). This CDR3 comprises 15 residues. CDR3 amino acids: CASSLFGTDQETQYF. Here the CDR3 DNA reads TGTGCCAGCAGCTTATTTGGGACAGATCAAGAGACCCAGTACTTC.

The chain couples TRBV10-1 to TRBJ1-1; TRBD1 matches at 7 bases. CDR3 size: 17 residues. Trimming at V came to 3 bases and at J to 1 base, leaving 11 bases not matched to a gene. Germline lookup yields CDR1 WNHNN and CDR2 SYGVQD (reference sequence). This CDR3 is CASSDTFRQGGNTEAFF. In nucleotides, the CDR3 is TGCGCCAGCAGTGATACTTTTCGACAGGGAGGGAACACTGAAGCTTTCTTT.

CDR3 coding DNA: TGTGCCAGCAGCCGAGGACTAGCTGATGAGCAGTACTTC. Its translation: CASSRGLADEQYF. This chain joins TRBV4-2 and TRBJ2-7, with 8 bases fitting TRBD2. V trimming: 4 bases; J trimming: 7 bases; junction bases outside the gene matches: 6. CDR1 LGHNA and CDR2 YNFKEQ come from the germline V gene. CDR3 size: 13 residues.

The DNA of the CDR3 is TGTGCCAGCAGCGTAGGTCCCCGGAGGGACACCATATATTTT. Amino acid sequence: CASSVGPRRDTIYF. The gene calls are TRBV9 and TRBJ1-3, with D unclear. V was shortened by 0 bases and J by 8 bases, with 12 bases between the two germline ends. CDR1 and CDR2 (germline): SGDLS, YYNGEE. The CDR3 has 14 residues.

The chain carries TRBV2 and TRBJ1-5; D ambiguous. Germline lookup yields CDR1 SNHLY and CDR2 FYNNEI. Trimming stripped 4 bases from V and 3 bases from J, with 13 bases between. This CDR3 is built from 15 residues. The CDR3 here is CASSGRAEPNQPQHF. CDR3 DNA sequence: TGTGCCAGCAGTGGAAGGGCAGAGCCCAATCAGCCCCAGCATTTT. The variable domain in full, completed from reference TRBV2 and TRBJ1-5, reads EPEVTQTPSHQVTQMGQEVILRCVPISNHLYFYWYRQILGQKVEFLVSFYNNEISEKSEIFDDQFSVERPDGSNFTLKIRSTKLEDSAMYFCASSGRAEPNQPQHFGDGTRLSIL.

The V gene is TRBV25-1, the J gene TRBJ2-2; D unclear. The CDR3 consists of 14 residues. V lost 3 bases, J lost 3 bases, and 8 bases lay in between. In germline, CDR1 is MGHDK, CDR2 SYGVNS. In DNA form, the CDR3 reads TGTGCCAGCAGTGATCTTGGATACACCGGGGAGCTGTTTTTT. Its protein product is CASSDLGYTGELFF.

V gene TRBV27 combines with J gene TRBJ2-6, with TRBD2 as a possible D gene (7 bases). V lost 8 bases and J lost 3, with 23 bases in between. This CDR3 contains 18 residues. The germline gives CDR1 MNHEY, CDR2 SMNVEV (reference sequence). CDR3 DNA: TGTGCCAGCGGCCCCCTTCTTTCGGGGGGCTTTGGGGCCAACGTCCTGACTTTC. Protein: CASGPLLSGGFGANVLTF.

The chain joins TRBV5-4 to TRBJ1-1; D is ambiguous. The CDR3 consists of 15 residues. Trimming stripped 5 bases from V and 2 bases from J, with 16 bases between. CDR1 SGHNT and CDR2 YYREEE come from the germline V gene (reference sequence). The CDR3 nucleotides are TGTGCCAGCAGGGAGTTGCGGGAAGATAACACTGAAGCTTTCTTT. Translation gives CASRELREDNTEAFF.

This CDR3 is CASSYIALDIGYGYTF. The DNA of the CDR3 is TGTGCCAGCAGTTACATCGCACTCGACATCGGCTATGGCTACACCTTC. The chain joins TRBV6-5 to TRBJ1-2, with no clear D. V was cut by 2 bases and J by 4 bases, with 17 bases left in between. The CDR3 sequence is 16 residues long. Germline loops: CDR1 MNHEY, CDR2 SVGAGI.

The V and J genes are TRBV10-2 and TRBJ2-1; a possible D gene is TRBD1 (6 bases). CDR3 length equals 16 residues. Germline values: CDR1 WSHSY, CDR2 SAAADI. V gave up 3 bases and J gave up 6 bases, with 18 bases separating them. The CDR3 sequence: CASSDSGTTPSNEQFF. In DNA, the CDR3 is TGCGCCAGCAGTGACTCCGGGACAACCCCTTCCAATGAGCAGTTCTTC.

V gene TRBV19 combines with J gene TRBJ1-1; TRBD1 is a possible D gene (6 bases). Germline V gene lookup returns CDR1 LNHDA and CDR2 SQIVND (reference sequence). V was cut by 8 bases and J by 0 bases, with 13 bases left in between. This CDR3 contains 14 residues. The CDR3 spells CASRKDSMNTEAFF. In DNA, the CDR3 is TGTGCCAGTCGAAAGGACAGCATGAACACTGAAGCTTTCTTT.